This T cell receptor beta chain is from a study of T cell repertoires in cytomegalovirus infection. Per germline, CDR1 SGHTA and CDR2 FQGNSA. With 1 base clipped from V and 10 bases from J, the junction kept 17 bases outside the gene matches. CDR3 length: 19 residues. This clonotype was found many times. Its antigen is currently unknown. TCRdb independently ran MiXCR on the reads; one entry per CDR3 protein. The top ten clones hold around 77% of a sample with nearly 70,000 distinct CDR3 sequences, 20% to 25% of them seen once. The genes are TRBV7-2 and TRBJ1-6, with 9 nucleotides matching TRBD1. The specimen sequenced was PBMCs, sequenced either directly or after in vitro stimulation (not recorded which). The receptor was derived from a human donor in good health (CMV status not recorded). Some clones in this sample may be carry-over from other donors' samples. Written as DNA, the CDR3 is TGTGCCAGCAGCTTAGAAGTCAGACAGGGGGGATCCTGGGGATCACCCCTCCACTTT. The encoded protein is CASSLEVRQGGSWGSPLHF.